This T cell receptor beta chain is from a study of shared clonotypes between healthy human individuals. Findings and limits, study-wide: Only a few donors were included, so the genetic and exposure-history diversity represented was limited. Four donors shared approximately 5% of their naive CD4 clonotypes. Naive subsets, compared against memory subsets, generally had larger estimated richness values.

Trimming stripped 0 bases from V and 5 bases from J, with 10 bases between. From germline, CDR1 is MGHRA and CDR2 YSYEKL. The CDR3 has 14 residues. Points on this clone: The target antigen is unknown.

How the authors handled the data: Filtering differed because ImmunoSEQ produced junction-only sequences that carried no quality scores. The data were produced by immunoSEQ multiplex PCR, yet TCRdb's version contains in-frame clones alone and is incomplete. V and J calls and clone size are given by that table; D and trimming were obtained from the DNA. This table holds about 2 million clones, about 95% found once. Naive-designated CD8 cells lacked CD45RO, were positively enriched for CCR7, and omitted terminally differentiated effector memory CD45RA+ cells. The V gene is TRBV4-1, the J gene TRBJ1-2; D uncertain. The receptor was derived from a man younger than 35 in good health. Sequencing was carried out using naive CD8+ T cells sorted from blood. In DNA, the CDR3 is TGCGCCAGCAGCCAAGAAGGCAGTTTTTATGGCTACACCTTC. Translating it yields CASSQEGSFYGYTF.